The 5 T cell receptor beta chains given below trace back to one sample, sequenced in a study of cytomegalovirus exposure and HLA in healthy donors. The protocol was immunoSEQ multiplex PCR, while the TCRdb copy is restricted to in-frame clones and leaves out a portion. The repertoire holds roughly 120,000 clones, about 94% seen once, with roughly 1.2% in the top ten. The sample comprised PBMCs. All receptors come from a woman in her late teens or twenties in good health and CMV-seronegative.

V is TRBV2 and J is TRBJ2-5; D gene ambiguous. Trimming took off 2 bases at V and 2 bases at J, with 9 bases between the two ends. The CDR3 loop spans 14 amino acids. CDR1 SNHLY and CDR2 FYNNEI come from the germline V gene. Written as DNA, the CDR3 is TGTGCCAGCAGTGAATTGAGCGAACAAGAGACCCAGTACTTC. Its translation is CASSELSEQETQYF.

The gene calls are TRBV27 and TRBJ1-6, with a weak D call TRBD1 (5 bases). Between the trimmed V and J ends, which lost 3 bases and 7 bases, there was a span of 10 bases. The CDR3 runs to 14 residues. Germline lookup yields CDR1 MNHEY and CDR2 SMNVEV (reference sequence). CDR3 protein: CASSFGGENSPLHF. The CDR3 bases are TGTGCCAGCAGTTTCGGGGGGGAAAATTCACCCCTCCACTTT.

The chain employs TRBV27 and TRBJ2-6; perhaps TRBD2 as D (7 bases). This CDR3 is built from 19 residues. V shed 3 bases and J shed 2 bases, with 20 bases lying between them. Per the germline V gene, CDR1 is MNHEY and CDR2 is SMNVEV (reference sequence). CDR3 sequence (DNA): TGTGCCAGCAGTTTGGGAGGGCGCGGGACAAGGACTGGGGCCAACGTCCTGACTTTC. Translating it yields CASSLGGRGTRTGANVLTF.

CDR3 in DNA: TGTGCCAGCAGCTGGAAGGAGGCAGATACGCAGTATTTT. Its translation is CASSWKEADTQYF. The V and J genes are TRBV7-2 and TRBJ2-3; TRBD2 might be the D (5 bases). V was cut by 4 bases and J by 4 bases, with 9 bases left in between. Germline V gene sequence: CDR1 SGHTA, CDR2 FQGNSA. The CDR3 loop spans 13 amino acids. The full variable domain, rest sourced from reference TRBV7-2 and TRBJ2-3, is GAGVSQSPSNKVTEKGKDVELRCDPISGHTALYWYRQSLGQGLEFLIYFQGNSAPDKSGLPSDRFSAERTGGSVSTLTIQRTQQEDSAVYLCASSWKEADTQYFGPGTRLTVL.

The chain is built from TRBV7-2 and TRBJ2-5; D perhaps matches TRBD1 (5 bases). V was pared by 5 bases and J by 7 bases, with 23 bases between. This CDR3 has 16 residues. From germline, CDR1 is SGHTA and CDR2 FQGNSA. CDR3 amino acids: CASSTQRQTRFGTQYF. DNA of the CDR3: TGTGCCAGCAGCACCCAACGACAGACCAGATTTGGGACCCAGTACTTC.